A selection of T cell receptor beta chains follows, all from one sample in a study of human T cells and chemical hapten exposure. MiXCR was run by TCRdb on the RACE reads, yielding one entry per CDR3 protein. This sample has 340,000 or so distinct CDR3 sequences; approximately 6.3% occur once, and the top ten carry 8.4%. The source material was whole blood, sampled in connection with sensitization to the hapten diphenylcyclopropenone (DPC). These receptors originate from a woman younger than 35 with alopecia areata. Some clones in this sample may be carry-over from other donors' samples. CDR3s include the opening cysteine and the closing phenylalanine or tryptophan. Each record gives: clone size, D gene, V gene, J gene, CDR3 protein, CDR3 DNA. D genes are given only for firm matches. Not all rows give a size; the values are once, few, many and, for expanded clones, a class.

clone size: once
D gene: NA
V gene: TRBV5-1
J gene: TRBJ1-1
CDR3 protein: CASSGRQATTEAFF
CDR3 DNA: TGCGCCAGCAGCGGGAGACAGGCAACCACTGAAGCTTTCTTT

clone size: few
D gene: TRBD1
V gene: TRBV6-2/TRBV6-3
J gene: TRBJ2-1
CDR3 protein: CASSTGVRDRALDSYNEQFF
CDR3 DNA: TGTGCCAGCAGTACTGGAGTCCGGGACAGGGCGCTCGACTCCTACAATGAGCAGTTCTTC

clone size: many
D gene: NA
V gene: TRBV5-6
J gene: TRBJ2-7
CDR3 protein: CASSLERVHEQYF
CDR3 DNA: TGTGCCAGCAGCTTGGAGAGGGTACACGAGCAGTACTTC

clone size: NA
D gene: TRBD2
V gene: TRBV5-4
J gene: TRBJ2-5
CDR3 protein: CASSRTSGDQETQYF
CDR3 DNA: TGTGCCAGCAGCCGGACTAGCGGGGACCAAGAGACCCAGTACTTC

clone size: many
D gene: TRBD2
V gene: TRBV28
J gene: TRBJ2-1
CDR3 protein: CASSFTGGNYNEQFF
CDR3 DNA: TGTGCCAGCAGTTTCACCGGGGGGAACTACAATGAGCAGTTCTTC

clone size: few
D gene: NA
V gene: TRBV18
J gene: TRBJ1-6
CDR3 protein: CASSPQGDSPLHF
CDR3 DNA: TGTGCCAGCTCACCACAGGGGGATTCACCCCTCCACTTT

clone size: few
D gene: NA
V gene: TRBV7-2
J gene: TRBJ1-5
CDR3 protein: CASSPPGTYQPQHF
CDR3 DNA: TGTGCCAGCAGCCCTCCGGGCACGTATCAGCCCCAGCATTTT

clone size: NA
D gene: TRBD2
V gene: TRBV7-2
J gene: TRBJ2-2
CDR3 protein: CASSWQGLAGEGGELFF
CDR3 DNA: TGTGCCAGCAGCTGGCAGGGACTAGCGGGGGAGGGCGGGGAGCTGTTTTTT

clone size: many
D gene: TRBD1
V gene: TRBV13
J gene: TRBJ1-1
CDR3 protein: CASSSWDSMNTEAFF
CDR3 DNA: TGTGCCAGCAGCTCCTGGGACAGTATGAACACTGAAGCTTTCTTT

clone size: few
D gene: NA
V gene: TRBV20-1
J gene: TRBJ1-3
CDR3 protein: CSARVQNTIYF
CDR3 DNA: TGCAGTGCTAGGGTTCAAAACACCATATATTTT

clone size: many
D gene: TRBD2
V gene: TRBV4-1
J gene: TRBJ2-3
CDR3 protein: CASSQRSGGLSTDTQYF
CDR3 DNA: TGCGCCAGCAGCCAACGAAGCGGGGGGTTAAGCACAGATACGCAGTATTTT

clone size: many
D gene: NA
V gene: TRBV10-3
J gene: TRBJ2-3
CDR3 protein: CAISEQGTSTDTQYF
CDR3 DNA: TGTGCCATCAGTGAGCAGGGTACTAGCACAGATACGCAGTATTTT

clone size: many
D gene: NA
V gene: TRBV12-3/TRBV12-4
J gene: TRBJ1-3
CDR3 protein: CASSFRGNTIYF
CDR3 DNA: TGTGCCAGCAGTTTTCGTGGAAACACCATATATTTT

clone size: many
D gene: NA
V gene: TRBV6-6
J gene: TRBJ2-7
CDR3 protein: CASSAWTGSYEQYF
CDR3 DNA: TGTGCCAGCAGCGCATGGACGGGCTCCTACGAGCAGTACTTC

clone size: NA
D gene: NA
V gene: TRBV21-1
J gene: TRBJ1-4
CDR3 protein: CASSKRGQEGEEGATNEKLFF
CDR3 DNA: TGTGCCAGCAGCAAACGGGGTCAGGAAGGGGAGGAAGGTGCAACTAATGAAAAACTGTTTTTT